This TCR beta chain derives from a study of identical twins. Whole-study results and caveats: Beta out-of-frame sequences showed weaker excess sharing between twins. Reduced insertions were recorded for abundant cord blood beta clonotypes, with no such pattern in memory repertoires.

Turning to this clonotype: What it binds is not known.

Using its own MiXCR run on the 5' RACE reads, TCRdb lists one record per CDR3 protein. The data show some 730,000 distinct CDR3 sequences, around a sixth seen once. Trimming shortened V by 2 bases and J by 4 bases, and 12 bases separated the two germline ends. The CDR3 extends over 16 amino acids. These data were also filed under a second study, of T cells expressing NK-cell markers.

The rearrangement joins TRBV12-3 or TRBV12-4 to TRBJ1-6, with TRBD1 as a possible D gene (5 bases). The sample taken for sequencing was PBMCs. This clonotype originated in a woman aged 18-30 years in good health. The CDR3 DNA sequence: TGTGCCAGCAGTTTACGTTGGGACCAATATAATTCACCCCTCCACTTT. Protein: CASSLRWDQYNSPLHF.